The 24 T cell receptor beta chains listed next were all sequenced from one sample in a study of cytomegalovirus exposure and HLA in healthy donors. Vbeta (60) and Jbeta (13) primers were used in the PCR. Repertoires were generated with immunoSEQ multiplex PCR, while TCRdb's copy carries only in-frame clones and drops some. The table includes more than 85,000 clones, roughly 15% detected once. Sample: PBMCs. The receptors stem from a female donor in good health and CMV-seronegative.

V and J are TRBV5-4 and TRBJ2-5, with D possibly being TRBD2 (6 bases). The J call may not be correct, given that the DNA end is closer to TRBJ2-7. The CDR3 is made up of 15 amino acids. The germline CDR1 and CDR2 sequences are SGHNT and YYREEE (reference sequence). CDR3 DNA sequence: TGTGCCAGCAGCTTGTTCCGGGGGAACTCCTACGAGCAGTACTTC. Residues: CASSLFRGNSYEQYF.

The table lists this clone with a few counts. This chain connects TRBV28 to TRBJ1-1; TRBD1 aligns across 8 bases. This CDR3 comprises 15 residues. The junction had 7 bases not matched to a gene; V was cut back by 4 bases and J by 3 bases. The V gene's germline CDR1 is MDHEN and CDR2 SYDVKM. In nucleotides, the CDR3 is TGTGCCAGCAGTTCCCCGACAGGGGCTCACACTGAAGCTTTCTTT. It encodes CASSSPTGAHTEAFF.

The V gene is TRBV18, the J gene TRBJ1-2; 9 nucleotides line up with TRBD1. The length of the CDR3 is 15 residues. Germline V lookup: CDR1 KGHSH, CDR2 LQKENI. J lost 7 bases, V lost 0 bases, and 6 bases had no gene match. DNA for the CDR3: TGTGCCAGCTCACCACCTACAGGGGGCGCCCCTGGCTACACCTTC. Its translation: CASSPPTGGAPGYTF.

The chain uses TRBV7-8 and TRBJ1-2, with TRBD1 as a possible D gene (5 bases). V gave up 5 bases and J gave up 0 bases, with 13 bases separating them. Germline-derived CDR1 and CDR2 are SGHVS and FQNEAQ. CDR3 length: 15 amino acids. The DNA of the CDR3 is TGTGCCAGCAGCGTGTACAGGAACACTAACTATGGCTACACCTTC. This encodes CASSVYRNTNYGYTF. The entire variable domain, with the rest obtained from reference TRBV7-8 and TRBJ1-2, is as follows: GAGVSQSPRYKVAKRGQDVALRCDPISGHVSLFWYQQALGQGPEFLTYFQNEAQLDKSGLPSDRFFAERPEGSVSTLKIQRTQQEDSAVYLCASSVYRNTNYGYTFGSGTRLTVV.

The sample holds a few counts of this clone. This chain connects TRBV5-1 to TRBJ2-1; 10 bases align to TRBD1. This CDR3 has 17 residues. In germline, CDR1 is SGHRS, CDR2 YFSETQ. V lost 0 bases and J lost 8; bases outside the gene matches: 11. The CDR3 is CASSLGYRTGGMDEQFF. For the CDR3, the DNA is TGCGCCAGCAGCTTGGGATACCGGACAGGGGGGATGGATGAGCAGTTCTTC.

This clone turned up a few times. The chain links TRBV18 to TRBJ1-4; D is possibly TRBD1 (6 bases). Between the trimmed V and J ends, which lost 2 bases and 5 bases, there was a span of 9 bases. The CDR3 loop spans 14 amino acids. Germline V gene sequence: CDR1 KGHSH, CDR2 LQKENI. The CDR3: CASSPSQGNEKLFF. The DNA for the CDR3 is TGTGCCAGCTCACCATCCCAGGGGAATGAAAAACTGTTTTTT.

This chain joins TRBV19 and TRBJ1-4; D is perhaps TRBD1 (5 bases). Between the trimmed V and J ends, which lost 7 bases and 4 bases, there was a span of 10 bases. Germline CDR1 and CDR2: LNHDA and SQIVND (reference sequence). This CDR3 is built from 13 residues. CDR3 bases: TGTGCCAGTACCCCTGACAGTAATGAAAAACTGTTTTTT. Its translation: CASTPDSNEKLFF.

The chain has TRBV9 and TRBJ2-1; TRBD2 matches at 9 bases. V lost 1 base to trimming and J lost 10 bases; unmatched junction nucleotides: 12. Per germline, CDR1 SGDLS and CDR2 YYNGEE. CDR3 size: 16 residues. CDR3 residues: CASSVRGSGREGEQFF. In nucleotides, the CDR3 is TGTGCCAGCAGCGTAAGAGGTAGCGGGAGAGAAGGGGAGCAGTTCTTC. Filled out from reference TRBV9 and TRBJ2-1, the complete variable domain reads DSGVTQTPKHLITATGQRVTLRCSPRSGDLSVYWYQQSLDQGLQFLIQYYNGEERAKGNILERFSAQQFPDLHSELNLSSLELGDSALYFCASSVRGSGREGEQFFGPGTRLTVL.

V gene TRBV9 combines with J gene TRBJ1-1; TRBD1 matches 9 bases. Germline trimming cut 3 bases from V and 3 bases from J; bases unmatched to any gene: 6. CDR3 size: 15 residues. Germline V CDR1 and CDR2: SGDLS, YYNGEE. This chain's CDR3 is CASSGRTGADTEAFF. The CDR3 DNA reads TGTGCCAGCAGCGGGAGGACAGGGGCTGACACTGAAGCTTTCTTT.

This clone was counted only a few times. The chain recombines TRBV7-6 with TRBJ2-6, with TRBD1 matching 9 bases. The CDR3 sequence is 16 residues long. Germline V CDR1 and CDR2: SGHVS, FNYEAQ. V shed 3 bases, J shed 2 bases, and the junction held 2 bases outside the gene matches. The CDR3 DNA is TGTGCCAGCAGCTTGGACAGGGGAACTGGGGCCAACGTCCTGACTTTC. Amino acids: CASSLDRGTGANVLTF.

This chain joins TRBV6-6 and TRBJ2-7; D possibly corresponds to TRBD1 (5 bases). Per the germline V gene, CDR1 is MNHNY and CDR2 is SVGAGI (reference sequence). Trimming removed 10 bases from V and 2 bases from J, with 24 bases in between. CDR3 length equals 16 residues. CDR3 DNA: TGTGCCATTAGCCCCCACCAGGGTATGTTCACCTACGAGCAGTACTTC. Translating gives CAISPHQGMFTYEQYF.

Written as DNA, the CDR3 is TGTGCCAGCAGCTTAGATCTAATAGCGGGGGGGCTGCAAGAGACCCAGTACTTC. It is translated as CASSLDLIAGGLQETQYF. The rearrangement links TRBV11-2 to TRBJ2-5; 11 bases are a match to TRBD2. The CDR3 has 18 amino acids. The germline V gene encodes CDR1 SGHAT and CDR2 FQNNGV. V gave up 0 bases and J gave up 2 bases; unmatched junction bases: 8.

This sequence joins TRBV4-2 and TRBJ2-1; 7 bases agree with TRBD1. From germline, CDR1 is LGHNA and CDR2 YNFKEQ. V shed 7 bases and J 7 bases; nucleotides not matched to a gene: 10. There are 14 residues in the CDR3. The CDR3 bases are TGTGCCAGCACCCCCTTTGAGGGGGCAAATGAGCAGTTCTTC. This encodes CASTPFEGANEQFF.

The chain uses TRBV19 and TRBJ2-5, with TRBD1 identical over 7 bases. J gave up 1 base and V 4 bases, and 3 bases lay outside the gene matches. The CDR3 runs to 14 residues. Germline V lookup: CDR1 LNHDA, CDR2 SQIVND (reference sequence). The CDR3 region has the DNA TGTGCCAGTAGTAAAGACAGGGTCCAAGAGACCCAGTACTTC. Its protein is CASSKDRVQETQYF.

The chain links TRBV7-3 to TRBJ1-1; 8 bases fit TRBD1. The V and J ends lost 3 bases and 0 bases, in that order; junction bases with no gene match: 0. CDR3 size: 14 residues. Per germline, CDR1 SGHTA and CDR2 FQGTGA. The CDR3 nucleotides are TGTGCCAGCAGCTTGGACAGGGTGAACACTGAAGCTTTCTTT. Its translation: CASSLDRVNTEAFF.

This chain links TRBV4-1 with TRBJ1-3, with D maybe TRBD1 (6 bases). The ends were cut back, 2 bases at V and 1 base at J, with 15 bases in the middle. The CDR3 covers 17 residues. In germline, CDR1 is MGHRA, CDR2 YSYEKL. CDR3 nucleotides: TGCGCCAGCAGCCAATTAGACAGGTCGAAATCTGGAAACACCATATATTTT. Protein product: CASSQLDRSKSGNTIYF.

The chain employs TRBV7-9 and TRBJ2-3; unclear D gene. Germline CDR1 SEHNR, CDR2 FQNEAQ (reference sequence). Trimming pared 10 bases from V and 5 bases from J, leaving 13 bases between. The CDR3 has 12 amino acids. The CDR3 loop reads CAINDLGDTQYF. The CDR3 DNA reads as TGTGCCATCAACGACTTAGGAGATACGCAGTATTTT.

This clone has more than one count but fewer than ten. The J gene is TRBJ1-2, the V gene TRBV10-3; TRBD1 aligns across 8 bases. V lost 3 bases, J lost 5 bases, and 11 bases stayed unmatched. Germline V gives CDR1 ENHRY, CDR2 SYGVKD. The CDR3 runs 16 residues. CDR3: CAISEGQGGAGYGYTF. The CDR3 DNA is TGTGCCATCAGTGAAGGACAGGGTGGAGCAGGATATGGCTACACCTTC.

The rearrangement links TRBV6-6 to TRBJ1-2, with 7 bases fitting TRBD1. The V segment lost 6 bases and the J segment 7 bases; nucleotides outside the gene matches: 14. The CDR3 covers 15 residues. Germline V lookup: CDR1 MNHNY, CDR2 SVGAGI (reference sequence). This CDR3 is CASSLLQGPPSGYTF. The CDR3 DNA reads TGTGCCAGCAGCCTATTACAGGGGCCTCCGTCTGGCTACACCTTC.

The gene calls are TRBV5-1 and TRBJ2-1; D call uncertain. Germline CDR1 and CDR2: SGHRS and YFSETQ. The CDR3 is made up of 12 amino acids. V shed 5 bases and J shed 6 bases, with 9 bases lying between them. This chain's CDR3 is CASSYSGNEQFF. The CDR3 DNA reads TGCGCCAGCAGTTACTCGGGCAATGAGCAGTTCTTC. Supplemented by reference TRBV5-1 and TRBJ2-1, the full variable domain reads KAGVTQTPRYLIKTRGQQVTLSCSPISGHRSVSWYQQTPGQGLQFLFEYFSETQRNKGNFPGRFSGRQFSNSRSEMNVSTLELGDSALYLCASSYSGNEQFFGPGTRLTVL.

The CDR3 spells CASSQDEGTGVGYTF. CDR3 DNA sequence: TGCGCCAGCAGCCAAGATGAGGGGACAGGGGTAGGCTACACCTTC. V and J are TRBV4-3 and TRBJ1-2; 10 positions match TRBD1. The CDR3 spans 15 residues. The trim removed 0 bases at V and 8 bases at J, leaving 6 bases unmatched. Germline CDR1 reads LGHNA; CDR2 reads YSLEER.

This chain uses TRBV4-1 with TRBJ2-1, with TRBD2 identical over 7 bases. CDR3 size: 16 residues. Trimming cost V 2 bases and J 10 bases; bases outside gene matches: 14. Germline V gives CDR1 MGHRA, CDR2 YSYEKL. The CDR3 DNA is TGCGCCAGCAGCCAAATCTTAGGACTAGGAACGGGGGAGCAGTTCTTC. Translating gives CASSQILGLGTGEQFF.

This clone was counted only a few times. The V call is TRBV6-1, the J call TRBJ2-7, with 9 bases that match TRBD2. J gave up 3 bases and V 3 bases, and 0 bases lay outside the gene matches. The CDR3 length is 13 residues. The germline V gene encodes CDR1 MNHNS and CDR2 SASEGT. In nucleotides, the CDR3 is TGTGCCAGCAGTGAGACTAGCGGCTACGAGCAGTACTTC. Its protein is CASSETSGYEQYF.

Here the CDR3 reads CASSLLGPFEQYF. CDR3 bases: TGTGCCAGCAGCTTATTGGGCCCCTTCGAGCAGTACTTC. This rearrangement joins TRBV11-2 to TRBJ2-7; D ambiguous. The V and J ends lost 2 bases and 6 bases respectively, with 11 bases between them. Germline CDR1 SGHAT, CDR2 FQNNGV. The CDR3 covers 13 residues.